The present TCR beta chain was sequenced within a study of T cell changes during pregnancy in multiple sclerosis. This table comes from immunoSEQ multiplex PCR, and its TCRdb copy is limited to in-frame clones, with some not included. The table records about 43,000 clones, roughly 90% of them present only once. Specimen: peripheral blood, collected in the second trimester of pregnancy. This clonotype was obtained from a female donor in good health, enrolled as a control in a pregnancy study.

In nucleotides, the CDR3 is TGTGCCATCAGGCACAGCGGAGCAAACACAGATACGCAGTATTTT. Its protein is CAIRHSGANTDTQYF. V gene TRBV10-3 combines with J gene TRBJ2-3; D perhaps matches TRBD2 (5 bases). Germline CDR1 and CDR2: ENHRY and SYGVKD. V lost 6 bases and J lost 2, with 15 bases in between. The length of the CDR3 is 15 residues.